Each of the 7 T cell receptor beta chains below was sequenced from the same sample in a study of control samples from healthy donors and cancer patients. Measured with immunoSEQ multiplex PCR; TCRdb has only the in-frame clones, and not every one. The top ten clones hold under 20% of a sample with approximately 40,000 clones, 70% to 75% of them seen once. Material: formalin-fixed, paraffin-embedded tissue. The receptors originated from a male donor with melanoma.

Sample share makes this clone medium-sized. This chain connects TRBV10-3 to TRBJ1-5; 7 positions agree with TRBD1. This CDR3 is built from 14 residues. The ends lost 7 bases at V and 2 bases at J; junction bases unmatched: 5. CDR1 and CDR2 (germline): ENHRY, SYGVKD. CDR3 in amino acids: CAIKATGGNQPQHF. The CDR3 region has the DNA TGTGCCATCAAAGCAACAGGGGGCAATCAGCCCCAGCATTTT.

This chain uses TRBV10-3 with TRBJ2-7; 10 bases are shared with TRBD1. CDR3 length: 15 amino acids. Germline trimming cut 2 bases from V and 5 bases from J; bases unmatched to any gene: 6. CDR1 ENHRY and CDR2 SYGVKD come from the germline V gene. In DNA, the CDR3 is TGTGCCATCAGTGAGGGGGGGACAGGGGTGAACGAGCAGTACTTC. This encodes CAISEGGTGVNEQYF.

The chain couples TRBV6-2 or TRBV6-3 to TRBJ2-7; 8 nucleotides match TRBD1. The CDR3 loop spans 15 amino acids. The V gene's germline CDR1 is MNHEY and CDR2 SVGEGT. The trim removed 4 bases at V and 0 bases at J, leaving 5 bases unmatched. The CDR3 coding sequence is TGTGCCAGCAGTTGGGGGCAGGGGGCCTCCTACGAGCAGTACTTC. This gives the protein CASSWGQGASYEQYF.

The rearrangement links TRBV4-1 to TRBJ2-1, with 12 bases that match TRBD2. The CDR3 runs 14 residues. V trimming: 5 bases; J trimming: 10 bases; junction bases outside the gene matches: 6. Germline V gene data show CDR1 as MGHRA and CDR2 as YSYEKL. CDR3 residues: CASSTTSGSLEQFF. The CDR3 DNA reads TGCGCCAGCAGCACGACTAGCGGGAGTTTGGAGCAGTTCTTC.

This clone was counted many times. The V and J genes are TRBV7-2 and TRBJ2-7, with a tentative D call TRBD2 (6 bases). The CDR3 has 14 amino acids. Trimming left V 5 bases short and J 8 bases short, with 19 bases between. Germline CDR1 reads SGHTA; CDR2 reads FQGNSA. CDR3 nucleotide sequence: TGTGCCAGCAGCCTGAACCGGGACTCCCCTAAGCAGTACTTC. It encodes CASSLNRDSPKQYF.

The chain combines TRBV5-5 with TRBJ2-5, with 9 positions matching TRBD1. Per the germline V gene, CDR1 is SGHKS and CDR2 is YYEKEE (reference sequence). This CDR3 is 16 amino acids long. With 3 bases clipped from V and 3 bases from J, the junction kept 9 bases outside the gene matches. The CDR3 DNA follows: TGTGCCAGCAGCTCTAGCCGGGGGACAGGGAAAGAGACCCAGTACTTC. Its translation: CASSSSRGTGKETQYF. The full variable domain, with the rest looked up from reference TRBV5-5 and TRBJ2-5, is DAGVTQSPTHLIKTRGQQVTLRCSPISGHKSVSWYQQVLGQGPQFIFQYYEKEERGRGNFPDRFSARQFPNYSSELNVNALLLGDSALYLCASSSSRGTGKETQYFGPGTRLLVL.

This clone was recorded only once. The V and J genes are TRBV6-6 and TRBJ1-4; D not resolved. This CDR3 is 15 amino acids long. Per the germline V gene, CDR1 is MNHNY and CDR2 is SVGAGI (reference sequence). The ends were cut back, 5 bases at V and 8 bases at J, with 18 bases in the middle. DNA of the CDR3: TGTGCCAGCAGTGCGGGTGAGGCAGCGCGGGAAAAACTGTTTTTT. Its protein is CASSAGEAAREKLFF.